This T cell receptor (beta chain) was identified in a study of somatic mutations in cytotoxic T cells in rheumatoid arthritis. Study details: Each patient's diagnosis was followed right away by a blood draw (approximately 27 ml EDTA), before any treatment. Study-wide results and limits: Per patient, the largest CD8+ clone was found to exceed 20% of CD8+ cells in about an eighth of the roughly 65 cases.

The method was immunoSEQ multiplex PCR; TCRdb's version includes in-frame clones alone and lacks a portion of them. Of a few thousand clones listed, 60% to 80% are singletons. As regards this clone: Its antigen remains unidentified.

V was clipped by 6 bases and J by 1 base, with 7 bases between them. This CDR3 is built from 13 residues. Germline V gene sequence: CDR1 LGHNA, CDR2 YSLEER. Positive selection with magnetic beads achieved the isolation of CD4+ and CD8+ cells, followed by a flow cytometry check of purity. The specimen was CD8+ T cells sorted from blood. The clonotype originates from an adult with rheumatoid arthritis. This chain uses TRBV4-3 with TRBJ1-5; D gene uncertain. CDR3 region: CASSRGSNQPQHF. The CDR3, as DNA: TGCGCCAGCAGTCGCGGGAGCAATCAGCCCCAGCATTTT.